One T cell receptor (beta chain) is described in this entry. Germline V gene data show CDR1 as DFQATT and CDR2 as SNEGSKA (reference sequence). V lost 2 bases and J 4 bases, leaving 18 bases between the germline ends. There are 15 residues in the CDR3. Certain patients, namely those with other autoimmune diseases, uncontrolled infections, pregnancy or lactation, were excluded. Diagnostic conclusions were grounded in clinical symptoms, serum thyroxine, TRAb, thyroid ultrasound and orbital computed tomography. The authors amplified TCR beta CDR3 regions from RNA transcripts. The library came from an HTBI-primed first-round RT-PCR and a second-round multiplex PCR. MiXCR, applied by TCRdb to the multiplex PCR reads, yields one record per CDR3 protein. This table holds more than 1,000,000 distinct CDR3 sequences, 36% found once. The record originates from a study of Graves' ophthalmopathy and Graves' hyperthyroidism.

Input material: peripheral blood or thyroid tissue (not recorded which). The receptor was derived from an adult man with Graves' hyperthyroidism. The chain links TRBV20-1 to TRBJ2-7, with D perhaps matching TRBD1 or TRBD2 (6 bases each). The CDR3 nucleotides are TGCAGTGCTAGACCTCAACCGGGGGACAATTACGAGCAGTACTTC. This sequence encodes CSARPQPGDNYEQYF.